The 3 T cell receptor beta chains listed next were all sequenced from one sample in a study of blood T cell repertoires in COVID-19. TCRdb's table, derived via immunoSEQ multiplex PCR, lists solely in-frame clones and lacks some. The table has roughly 230,000 clones, 75% to 90% seen once. Input material: peripheral blood. These receptors came from a woman aged 35 to 49 who had recovered from COVID-19.

This chain joins TRBV4-1 and TRBJ2-1; 15 positions match TRBD2. CDR1 is MGHRA and CDR2 is YSYEKL in the germline V gene. The CDR3 extends over 18 amino acids. V lost 4 bases, J lost 4 bases, and 8 bases stayed unmatched. CDR3 coding DNA: TGCGCCAGCAGCCTCACAGGACTAGCGGGGGGGCCATACAATGAGCAGTTCTTC. This gives the protein CASSLTGLAGGPYNEQFF.

The rearrangement joins TRBV2 to TRBJ1-6, with TRBD1 matching 9 bases. The ends lost 6 bases at V and 8 bases at J; junction bases unmatched: 8. Germline lookup yields CDR1 SNHLY and CDR2 FYNNEI. This CDR3 is built from 15 residues. The CDR3: CASSRTGEGDSPLHF. The CDR3 coding sequence is TGTGCCAGCAGCAGGACAGGGGAGGGGGATTCACCCCTCCACTTT.

This chain links TRBV14 with TRBJ2-3, with TRBD2 matching 10 bases. This CDR3 has 13 residues. CDR1 and CDR2 from the germline V gene are SGHDN and FVKESK. The J segment lost 4 bases and the V segment lost 6 bases, leaving 1 base of the junction unmatched. The CDR3 bases are TGTGCCAGCAGTCTAGCGGGGGCAGATACGCAGTATTTT. Protein: CASSLAGADTQYF. The full variable domain, with the rest looked up from reference TRBV14 and TRBJ2-3, is EAGVTQFPSHSVIEKGQTVTLRCDPISGHDNLYWYRRVMGKEIKFLLHFVKESKQDESGMPNNRFLAERTGGTYSTLKVQPAELEDSGVYFCASSLAGADTQYFGPGTRLTVL.